This T cell receptor (beta chain) was recorded in a study of CD8 T cells in Susac syndrome. Notes on the study in general: Acknowledgment was made by the study that its TCR sequencing and HLA analysis involved a relatively small number of individuals.

Points on this clonotype: The antigen remains unidentified.

Per germline, CDR1 MNHEY and CDR2 SVGAGI. This CDR3 spans 12 amino acids. The V and J ends lost 6 bases and 7 bases respectively, with 12 bases between them. After extraction with the RNeasy kit, roughly 0.5 to 1 ug of the RNA was reverse transcribed using random hexamers. A multiplex approach, immunoSEQ multiplex PCR, amplified TCR beta CDR3 across 54 Vbeta and 13 Jbeta. TCRdb itself ran the immunoSEQ multiplex PCR reads through MiXCR, one entry per CDR3 protein. The sample consists of approximately 100,000 distinct CDR3 sequences, 80% to 95% of them appearing once. Negative isolation yielded the CD8+ and CD4+ T cells, while FACS enriched the TEMRA cells.

The clonotype comes from a human donor in good health. V and J are TRBV6-5 and TRBJ1-2; no definite D call. The specimen was CD4+ T cells from PBMCs. The DNA for the CDR3 is TGTGCCAGCAGCCGACAAGGACGTGGCTACACCTTC. Encoded protein: CASSRQGRGYTF.